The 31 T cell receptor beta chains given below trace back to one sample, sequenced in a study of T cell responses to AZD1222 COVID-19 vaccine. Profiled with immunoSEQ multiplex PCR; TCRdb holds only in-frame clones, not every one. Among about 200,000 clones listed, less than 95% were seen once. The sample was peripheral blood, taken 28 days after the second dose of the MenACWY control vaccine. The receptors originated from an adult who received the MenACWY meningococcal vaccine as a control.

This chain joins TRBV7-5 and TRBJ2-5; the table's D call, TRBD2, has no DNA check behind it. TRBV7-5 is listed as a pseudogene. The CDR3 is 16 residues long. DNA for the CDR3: TGTGCCAGAAGCTACCGACTAGCGGGAGGGGAGGAGACCCAGTACTTC. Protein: CARSYRLAGGEETQYF.

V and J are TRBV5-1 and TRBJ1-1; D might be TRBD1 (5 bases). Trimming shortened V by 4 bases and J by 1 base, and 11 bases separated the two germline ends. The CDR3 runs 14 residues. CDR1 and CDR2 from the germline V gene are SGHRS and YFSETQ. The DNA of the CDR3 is TGCGCCAGCAGCCGGGGGGAGGAGAACACTGAAGCTTTCTTT. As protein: CASSRGEENTEAFF.

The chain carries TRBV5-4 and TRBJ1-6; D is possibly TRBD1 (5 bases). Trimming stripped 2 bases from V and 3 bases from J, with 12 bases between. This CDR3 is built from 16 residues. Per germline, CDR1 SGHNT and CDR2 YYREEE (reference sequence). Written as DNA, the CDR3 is TGTGCCAGCAGCTTACAGGAGGGGAACTATAATTCACCCCTCCACTTT. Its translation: CASSLQEGNYNSPLHF.

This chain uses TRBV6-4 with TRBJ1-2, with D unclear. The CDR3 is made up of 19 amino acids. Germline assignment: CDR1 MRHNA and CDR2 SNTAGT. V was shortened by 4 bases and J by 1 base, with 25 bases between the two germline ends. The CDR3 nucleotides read TGTGCCAGCAGTGTCAACCGACATGTCAAGGGCGGGGATAACTATGGCTACACCTTC. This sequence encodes CASSVNRHVKGGDNYGYTF.

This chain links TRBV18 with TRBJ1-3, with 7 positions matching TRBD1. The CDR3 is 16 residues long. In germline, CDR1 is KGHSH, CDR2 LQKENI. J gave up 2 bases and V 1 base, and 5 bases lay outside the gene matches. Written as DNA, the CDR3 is TGTGCCAGCTCACCACAGGGGGCGACGACTGGAAACACCATATATTTT. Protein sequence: CASSPQGATTGNTIYF.

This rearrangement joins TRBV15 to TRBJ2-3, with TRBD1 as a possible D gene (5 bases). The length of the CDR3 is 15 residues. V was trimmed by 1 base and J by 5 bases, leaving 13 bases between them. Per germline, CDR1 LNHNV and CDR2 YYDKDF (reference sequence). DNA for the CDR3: TGTGCCACCAGCAGAGGTGGCAGGGAACTAGATACGCAGTATTTT. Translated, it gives CATSRGGRELDTQYF.

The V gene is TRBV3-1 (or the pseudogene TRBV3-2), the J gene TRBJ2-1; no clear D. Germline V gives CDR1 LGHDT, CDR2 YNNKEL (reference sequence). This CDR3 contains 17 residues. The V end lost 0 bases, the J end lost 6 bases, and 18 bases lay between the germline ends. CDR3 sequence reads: CASSQEVKPQHSNEQFF. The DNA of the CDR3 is TGTGCCAGCAGCCAAGAAGTTAAACCCCAACACTCCAATGAGCAGTTCTTC.

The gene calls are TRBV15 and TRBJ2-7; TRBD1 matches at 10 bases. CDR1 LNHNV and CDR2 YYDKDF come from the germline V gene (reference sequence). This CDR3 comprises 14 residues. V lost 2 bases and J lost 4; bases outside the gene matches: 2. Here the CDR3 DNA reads TGTGCCACCAGCAGATCGGGACAGGGGTACGAGCAGTACTTC. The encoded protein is CATSRSGQGYEQYF. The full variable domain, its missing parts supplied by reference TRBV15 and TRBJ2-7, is DAMVIQNPRYQVTQFGKPVTLSCSQTLNHNVMYWYQQKSSQAPKLLFHYYDKDFNNEADTPDNFQSRRPNTSFCFLDIRSPGLGDTAMYLCATSRSGQGYEQYFGPGTRLTVT.

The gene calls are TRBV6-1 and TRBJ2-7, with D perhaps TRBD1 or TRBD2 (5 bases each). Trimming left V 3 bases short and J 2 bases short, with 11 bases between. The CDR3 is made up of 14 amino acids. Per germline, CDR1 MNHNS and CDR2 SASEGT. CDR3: CASSDRDGTYEQYF. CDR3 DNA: TGTGCCAGCAGTGACCGGGACGGCACCTACGAGCAGTACTTC.

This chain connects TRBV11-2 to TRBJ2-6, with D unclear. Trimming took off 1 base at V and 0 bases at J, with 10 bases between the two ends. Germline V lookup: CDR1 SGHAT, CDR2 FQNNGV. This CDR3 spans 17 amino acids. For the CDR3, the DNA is TGTGCCAGCAGCTTAGGGGTTCTTACCTCTGGGGCCAACGTCCTGACTTTC. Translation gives CASSLGVLTSGANVLTF.

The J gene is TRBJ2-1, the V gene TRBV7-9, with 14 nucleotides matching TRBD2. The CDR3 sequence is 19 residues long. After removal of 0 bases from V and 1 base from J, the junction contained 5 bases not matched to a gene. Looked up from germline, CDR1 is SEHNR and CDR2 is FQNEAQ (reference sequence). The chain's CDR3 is CASSLAGLAGAGSYNEQFF. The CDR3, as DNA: TGTGCCAGCAGCTTAGCGGGACTAGCGGGGGCCGGGTCCTACAATGAGCAGTTCTTC. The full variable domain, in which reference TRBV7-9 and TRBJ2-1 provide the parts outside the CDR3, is DTGVSQNPRHKITKRGQNVTFRCDPISEHNRLYWYRQTLGQGPEFLTYFQNEAQLEKSRLLSDRFSAERPKGSFSTLEIQRTEQGDSAMYLCASSLAGLAGAGSYNEQFFGPGTRLTVL.

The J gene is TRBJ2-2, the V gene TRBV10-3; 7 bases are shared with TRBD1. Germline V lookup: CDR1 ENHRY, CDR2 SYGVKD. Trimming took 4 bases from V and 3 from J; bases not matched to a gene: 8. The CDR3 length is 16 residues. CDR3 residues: CAISGRTGVDTGELFF. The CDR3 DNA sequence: TGTGCCATCAGTGGTAGAACAGGGGTCGACACCGGGGAGCTGTTTTTT.

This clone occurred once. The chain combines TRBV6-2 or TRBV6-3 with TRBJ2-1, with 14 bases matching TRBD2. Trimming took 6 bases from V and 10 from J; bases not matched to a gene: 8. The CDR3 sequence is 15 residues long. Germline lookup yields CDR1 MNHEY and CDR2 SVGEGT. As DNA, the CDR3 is TGTGCCAGCAGCCTGACTAGCGGGGGGGCCAGGGAGCAGTTCTTC. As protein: CASSLTSGGAREQFF.

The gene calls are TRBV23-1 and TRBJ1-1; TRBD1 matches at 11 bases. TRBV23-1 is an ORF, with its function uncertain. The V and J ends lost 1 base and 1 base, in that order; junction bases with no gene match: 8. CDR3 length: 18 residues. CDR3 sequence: CASSQWGTGGETNTEAFF. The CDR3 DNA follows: TGCGCCAGCAGTCAATGGGGGACAGGGGGTGAGACGAACACTGAAGCTTTCTTT.

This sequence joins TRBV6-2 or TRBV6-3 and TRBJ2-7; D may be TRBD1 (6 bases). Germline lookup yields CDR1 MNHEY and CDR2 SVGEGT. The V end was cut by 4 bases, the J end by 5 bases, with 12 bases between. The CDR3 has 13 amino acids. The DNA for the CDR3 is TGTGCCAGCAGTTCAGGGGCTCCCCACGAGCAGTACTTC. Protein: CASSSGAPHEQYF.

CDR3 in DNA: TGTGCCAGCTCACCGGGCCTGGGTTACTATGGCTACACCTTC. As protein: CASSPGLGYYGYTF. The V gene is TRBV18, the J gene TRBJ1-2; D is ambiguous. V lost 3 bases to trimming and J lost 3 bases, with 11 bases between them. The CDR3 is 14 residues long. Germline V gene lookup returns CDR1 KGHSH and CDR2 LQKENI.

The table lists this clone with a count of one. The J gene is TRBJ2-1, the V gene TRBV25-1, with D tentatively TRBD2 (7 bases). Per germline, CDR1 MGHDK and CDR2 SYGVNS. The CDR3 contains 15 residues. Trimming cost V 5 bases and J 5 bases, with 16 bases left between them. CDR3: CASSKLGGANNEQFF. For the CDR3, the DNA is TGTGCCAGCAGTAAGCTAGGGGGGGCAAACAATGAGCAGTTCTTC.

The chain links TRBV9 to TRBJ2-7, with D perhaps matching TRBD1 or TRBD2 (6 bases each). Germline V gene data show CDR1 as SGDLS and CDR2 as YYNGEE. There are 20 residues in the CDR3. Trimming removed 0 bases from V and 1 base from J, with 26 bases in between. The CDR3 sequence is CASSVGLTRDTPGGSYEQYF. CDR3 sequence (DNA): TGTGCCAGCAGCGTAGGCCTAACCCGGGACACCCCCGGGGGATCCTACGAGCAGTACTTC.

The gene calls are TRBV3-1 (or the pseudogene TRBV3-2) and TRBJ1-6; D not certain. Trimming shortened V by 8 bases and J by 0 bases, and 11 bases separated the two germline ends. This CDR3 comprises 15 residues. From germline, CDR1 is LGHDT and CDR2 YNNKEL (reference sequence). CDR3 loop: CASRSLSSYNSPLHF. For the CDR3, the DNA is TGTGCCAGCCGAAGTCTGAGCTCCTATAATTCACCCCTCCACTTT.

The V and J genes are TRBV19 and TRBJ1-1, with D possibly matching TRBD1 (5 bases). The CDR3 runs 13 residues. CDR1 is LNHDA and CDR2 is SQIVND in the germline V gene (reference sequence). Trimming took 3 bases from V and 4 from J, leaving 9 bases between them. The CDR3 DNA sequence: TGTGCCAGTAGTATCGGGAGGGGCACTGAAGCTTTCTTT. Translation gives CASSIGRGTEAFF.

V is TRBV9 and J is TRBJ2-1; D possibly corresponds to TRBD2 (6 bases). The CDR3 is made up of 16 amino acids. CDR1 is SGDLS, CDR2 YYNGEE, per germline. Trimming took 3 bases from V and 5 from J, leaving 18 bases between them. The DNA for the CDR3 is TGTGCCAGCAGCGCCAGTCCCGGGGGTCTTAACAATGAGCAGTTCTTC. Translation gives CASSASPGGLNNEQFF.

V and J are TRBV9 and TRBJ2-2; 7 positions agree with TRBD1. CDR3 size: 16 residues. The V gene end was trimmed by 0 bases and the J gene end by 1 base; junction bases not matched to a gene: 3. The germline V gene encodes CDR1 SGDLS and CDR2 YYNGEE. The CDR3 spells CASSVGQGMNTGELFF. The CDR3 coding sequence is TGTGCCAGCAGCGTAGGACAGGGAATGAACACCGGGGAGCTGTTTTTT.

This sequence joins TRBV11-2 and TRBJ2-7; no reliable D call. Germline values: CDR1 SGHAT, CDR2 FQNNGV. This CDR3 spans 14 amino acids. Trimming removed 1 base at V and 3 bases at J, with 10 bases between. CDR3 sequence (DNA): TGTGCCAGCAGCTTAGGGCCTAAGAGCTACGAGCAGTACTTC. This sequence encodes CASSLGPKSYEQYF.

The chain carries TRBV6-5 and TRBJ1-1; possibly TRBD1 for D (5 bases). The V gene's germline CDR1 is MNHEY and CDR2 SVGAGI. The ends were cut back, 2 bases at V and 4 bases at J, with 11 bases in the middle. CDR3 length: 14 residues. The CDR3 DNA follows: TGTGCCAGCAGTTACCAGGGCAGAACCACTGAAGCTTTCTTT. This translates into CASSYQGRTTEAFF.

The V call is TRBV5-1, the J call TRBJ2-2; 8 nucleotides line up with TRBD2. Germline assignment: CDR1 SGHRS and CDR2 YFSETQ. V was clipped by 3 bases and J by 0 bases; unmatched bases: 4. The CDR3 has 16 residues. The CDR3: CASSSSGLANTGELFF. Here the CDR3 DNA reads TGCGCCAGCAGCTCTTCGGGACTAGCGAACACCGGGGAGCTGTTTTTT.

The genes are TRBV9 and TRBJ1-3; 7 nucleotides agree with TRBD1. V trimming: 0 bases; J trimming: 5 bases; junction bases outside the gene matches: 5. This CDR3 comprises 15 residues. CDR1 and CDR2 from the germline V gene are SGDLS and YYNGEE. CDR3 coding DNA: TGTGCCAGCAGCGTAGAGGGGGCGGCAAGAAACACCATATATTTT. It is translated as CASSVEGAARNTIYF.

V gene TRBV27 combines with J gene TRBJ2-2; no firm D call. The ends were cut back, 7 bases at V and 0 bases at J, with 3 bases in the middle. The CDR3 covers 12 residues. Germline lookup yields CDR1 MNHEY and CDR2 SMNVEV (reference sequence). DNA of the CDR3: TGTGCCAGCACCTCGAACACCGGGGAGCTGTTTTTT. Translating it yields CASTSNTGELFF.

DNA of the CDR3: TGTGCCAGCAGCCCCAGGGGAGTGGGGCCCTACGAGCAGTACTTC. Protein: CASSPRGVGPYEQYF. V and J are TRBV5-6 and TRBJ2-7; weak D call: TRBD1 (6 bases). Trimming removed 4 bases from V and 2 bases from J, with 16 bases in between. Germline loops: CDR1 SGHDT, CDR2 YYEEEE. This CDR3 comprises 15 residues.

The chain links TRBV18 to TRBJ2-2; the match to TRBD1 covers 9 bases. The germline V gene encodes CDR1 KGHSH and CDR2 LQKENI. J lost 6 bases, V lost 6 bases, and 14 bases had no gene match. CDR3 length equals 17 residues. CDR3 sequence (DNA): TGTGCCAGCTCCTCGACGGCGGGACAGGGTAAATCCGGGGAGCTGTTTTTT. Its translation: CASSSTAGQGKSGELFF.

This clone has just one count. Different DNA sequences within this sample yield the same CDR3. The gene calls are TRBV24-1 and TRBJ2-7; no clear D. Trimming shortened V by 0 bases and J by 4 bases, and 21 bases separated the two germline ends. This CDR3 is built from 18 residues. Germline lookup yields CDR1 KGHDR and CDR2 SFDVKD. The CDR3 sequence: CATSDLPETGRPLYEQYF. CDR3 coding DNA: TGTGCCACCAGTGATTTGCCCGAGACGGGTCGCCCCCTTTACGAGCAGTACTTC.

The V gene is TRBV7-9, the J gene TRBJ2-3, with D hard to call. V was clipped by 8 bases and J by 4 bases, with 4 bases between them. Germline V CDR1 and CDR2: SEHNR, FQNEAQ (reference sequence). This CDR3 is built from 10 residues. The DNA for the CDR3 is TGTGCCAGCCGGCCAGATACGCAGTATTTT. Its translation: CASRPDTQYF.